This entry lists 26 T cell receptor beta chains sequenced from one sample in a study of T cells in localized non-small cell lung cancer. The data were produced by immunoSEQ multiplex PCR, yet TCRdb's version contains in-frame clones alone and is incomplete. This table holds some 130,000 clones, around 90% found once. Sequencing was performed on peripheral blood, taken before any cancer treatment. The receptors were sampled from an older female donor with stage I lung adenocarcinoma.

The CDR3 here is CASRDLAGRGEQFF. Here the CDR3 DNA reads TGTGCCAGCAGGGATCTAGCGGGAAGGGGTGAGCAGTTCTTC. The chain is built from TRBV2 and TRBJ2-1; 9 positions agree with TRBD2. Germline CDR1 reads SNHLY; CDR2 reads FYNNEI. J gave up 9 bases and V 6 bases, and 9 bases lay outside the gene matches. The CDR3 sequence is 14 residues long.

The gene calls are TRBV5-1 and TRBJ2-1, with TRBD2 matching over 10 bases. The CDR3 runs to 16 residues. Trimming took 7 bases from V and 2 from J; bases not matched to a gene: 9. Germline CDR1 SGHRS, CDR2 YFSETQ. CDR3 sequence: CASRASGSSTYNEQFF. CDR3 nucleotide sequence: TGCGCCAGCCGGGCTAGCGGGAGTAGCACCTACAATGAGCAGTTCTTC.

This clone was seen once. The chain carries TRBV4-1 and TRBJ2-7, with D possibly matching TRBD2 (6 bases). This CDR3 has 17 residues. V lost 0 bases to trimming and J lost 3 bases, with 18 bases between them. Germline assignment: CDR1 MGHRA and CDR2 YSYEKL. CDR3 amino acids: CASSQDRREVVVYEQYF. The CDR3 DNA is TGCGCCAGCAGCCAAGATAGAAGGGAGGTAGTAGTCTACGAGCAGTACTTC.

A note on this clone: Other DNA sequences within the sample encode an identical CDR3. This chain links TRBV28 with TRBJ2-7; either TRBD1 or TRBD2 may supply D (5 bases each). Trimming took 3 bases from V and 4 from J, leaving 7 bases between them. Looked up from germline, CDR1 is MDHEN and CDR2 is SYDVKM. This CDR3 has 12 amino acids. The CDR3 DNA sequence: TGTGCCAGCAGTTTGAGGGGTTACGAGCAGTACTTC. This codes for CASSLRGYEQYF.

The V gene is TRBV5-4, the J gene TRBJ2-3; 9 positions agree with TRBD1. The ends lost 6 bases at V and 0 bases at J; junction bases unmatched: 8. The germline V gene has CDR1 SGHNT and CDR2 YYREEE (reference sequence). The CDR3 spans 16 residues. Written as DNA, the CDR3 is TGTGCCAGCACCAAACGGACAGGGGCAAGCACAGATACGCAGTATTTT. Translating gives CASTKRTGASTDTQYF.

This sequence joins TRBV11-2 and TRBJ2-1; 8 bases are a match to TRBD1. In germline, CDR1 is SGHAT, CDR2 FQNNGV. The trim removed 0 bases at V and 3 bases at J, leaving 1 base unmatched. This CDR3 is 15 amino acids long. CDR3 region: CASSLDRGLYNEQFF. The DNA of the CDR3 is TGTGCCAGCAGCTTAGACAGGGGGCTCTACAATGAGCAGTTCTTC.

With regard to this clone: This CDR3 is also generated by other DNA sequences in the sample. The chain has TRBV28 and TRBJ2-1; D perhaps matches TRBD1 (5 bases). Germline V gene lookup returns CDR1 MDHEN and CDR2 SYDVKM. The CDR3 contains 15 residues. Trimming pared 5 bases from V and 5 bases from J, leaving 16 bases between. The CDR3 coding sequence is TGTGCCAGCAGTCTACCACCCATGGGGCACAATGAGCAGTTCTTC. Translated, it gives CASSLPPMGHNEQFF.

This sequence joins TRBV30 and TRBJ2-7; D perhaps matches TRBD2 (7 bases). Germline V gives CDR1 GTSNPN, CDR2 SVGIG (reference sequence). The V end lost 3 bases, the J end lost 4 bases, and 13 bases lay between the germline ends. The length of the CDR3 is 13 residues. Here the CDR3 reads CAWRWGRGYEQYF. For the CDR3, the DNA is TGTGCCTGGAGATGGGGGAGGGGGTACGAGCAGTACTTC.

This clone was found once. The chain couples TRBV10-2 to TRBJ2-1; the match to TRBD2 covers 8 bases. The V segment lost 8 bases and the J segment 0 bases; nucleotides outside the gene matches: 12. The CDR3 has 17 amino acids. The germline V gene has CDR1 WSHSY and CDR2 SAAADI. As DNA, the CDR3 is TGCGCCAGCTTAAGGGCGGGAGGCCTAAGCTCCTACAATGAGCAGTTCTTC. Translation: CASLRAGGLSSYNEQFF.

The chain uses TRBV5-8 and TRBJ1-3; no definite D call. This CDR3 contains 12 residues. Germline V gene sequence: CDR1 SGHTS, CDR2 YDEGEE. V lost 6 bases to trimming and J lost 1 base, with 5 bases between them. As DNA, the CDR3 is TGTGCCAGCACGGAGTCTGGAAACACCATATATTTT. Translation: CASTESGNTIYF. The whole variable domain, remainder taken from reference TRBV5-8 and TRBJ1-3, is EAGVTQSPTHLIKTRGQQATLRCSPISGHTSVYWYQQALGLGLQFLLWYDEGEERNRGNFPPRFSGRQFPNYSSELNVNALELEDSALYLCASTESGNTIYFGEGSWLTVV.

This sequence joins TRBV19 and TRBJ2-7; a possible D gene is TRBD1 (6 bases). The CDR3 spans 13 residues. Per the germline V gene, CDR1 is LNHDA and CDR2 is SQIVND (reference sequence). Trimming took off 6 bases at V and 6 bases at J, with 15 bases between the two ends. CDR3 in amino acids: CASSVDRDTEQYF. CDR3 in DNA: TGTGCCAGTAGCGTGGACCGGGACACCGAGCAGTACTTC.

The chain employs TRBV7-6 and TRBJ2-1; 9 bases map to TRBD2. Germline CDR1 SGHVS, CDR2 FNYEAQ. The junction had 11 bases not matched to a gene; V was cut back by 1 base and J by 4 bases. The length of the CDR3 is 18 residues. This CDR3 is CASSLGHASGTPYNEQFF. CDR3 nucleotide sequence: TGTGCCAGCAGCTTAGGGCATGCTAGCGGGACGCCTTACAATGAGCAGTTCTTC. The full variable domain, completed using reference TRBV7-6 and TRBJ2-1, is GAGVSQSPRYKVTKRGQDVALRCDPISGHVSLYWYRQALGQGPEFLTYFNYEAQQDKSGLPNDRFSAERPEGSISTLTIQRTEQRDSAMYRCASSLGHASGTPYNEQFFGPGTRLTVL.

This clone has only a few counts. The V call is TRBV5-8, the J call TRBJ2-3; tentatively, D is TRBD1 (5 bases). The CDR3 extends over 15 amino acids. CDR1 is SGHTS, CDR2 YDEGEE, per germline. Trimming left V 0 bases short and J 0 bases short, with 8 bases between. CDR3 DNA: TGTGCCAGCAGCTTGGGGGGCGCAAGCACAGATACGCAGTATTTT. Protein sequence: CASSLGGASTDTQYF.

V and J are TRBV30 and TRBJ2-7; maybe TRBD2 (5 bases). Between the trimmed V and J ends, which lost 4 bases and 0 bases, there was a span of 7 bases. This CDR3 is built from 12 residues. Germline CDR1 reads GTSNPN; CDR2 reads SVGIG (reference sequence). The CDR3 is CAWTGSSYEQYF. The CDR3 DNA is TGTGCCTGGACTGGGAGCTCCTACGAGCAGTACTTC.

The chain links TRBV5-1 to TRBJ1-2; D remains ambiguous. V shed 4 bases and J shed 3 bases, with 10 bases lying between them. Germline-derived CDR1 and CDR2 are SGHRS and YFSETQ. This CDR3 has 13 amino acids. The CDR3 bases are TGCGCCAGCAGCCAGCGGACGGACTATGGCTACACCTTC. It codes for CASSQRTDYGYTF.

The genes are TRBV29-1 and TRBJ1-1; TRBD1 matches at 7 bases. Germline CDR1 and CDR2: SQVTM and ANQGSEA. J gave up 1 base and V 5 bases, and 4 bases lay outside the gene matches. CDR3 length equals 13 residues. The CDR3 nucleotides are TGCAGCGTTCACAGGGGACAGAACACTGAAGCTTTCTTT. Amino acids: CSVHRGQNTEAFF.

This chain joins TRBV18 and TRBJ2-4; 8 bases align to TRBD1. CDR3 length: 17 amino acids. V shed 1 base, J shed 1 base, and the junction held 6 bases outside the gene matches. Per germline, CDR1 KGHSH and CDR2 LQKENI. This CDR3 reads CASSPLMTGAAKNIQYF. DNA of the CDR3: TGTGCCAGCTCACCACTGATGACAGGGGCGGCCAAAAACATTCAGTACTTC. The full variable domain, its missing parts supplied by reference TRBV18 and TRBJ2-4, is NAGVMQNPRHLVRRRGQEARLRCSPMKGHSHVYWYRQLPEEGLKFMVYLQKENIIDESGMPKERFSAEFPKEGPSILRIQQVVRGDSAAYFCASSPLMTGAAKNIQYFGAGTRLSVL.

The CDR3 sequence: CASSLGTSGVQETQYF. The CDR3 region has the DNA TGTGCCAGCTCACTTGGGACTAGCGGAGTTCAGGAGACCCAGTACTTC. The gene calls are TRBV18 and TRBJ2-5, with 11 positions matching TRBD2. This CDR3 is 16 amino acids long. Trimming cost V 4 bases and J 5 bases; bases outside gene matches: 9. Germline-derived CDR1 and CDR2 are KGHSH and LQKENI. The whole variable domain, remainder taken from reference TRBV18 and TRBJ2-5, is NAGVMQNPRHLVRRRGQEARLRCSPMKGHSHVYWYRQLPEEGLKFMVYLQKENIIDESGMPKERFSAEFPKEGPSILRIQQVVRGDSAAYFCASSLGTSGVQETQYFGPGTRLLVL.

The V call is TRBV2, the J call TRBJ2-3, with D perhaps matching TRBD2 (6 bases). CDR3 length: 15 amino acids. Trimming left V 5 bases short and J 4 bases short, with 16 bases between. Germline loops: CDR1 SNHLY, CDR2 FYNNEI. The CDR3: CASSPTSLSPDTQYF. CDR3 sequence (DNA): TGTGCCAGCAGTCCGACTAGTCTGAGCCCAGATACGCAGTATTTT.

J is TRBJ2-1 and V is TRBV19, with TRBD2 as a possible D gene (5 bases). The CDR3 has 12 residues. Looked up from germline, CDR1 is LNHDA and CDR2 is SQIVND (reference sequence). Trimming pared 6 bases from V and 9 bases from J, leaving 12 bases between. CDR3 in DNA: TGTGCCAGTAGGGCCCTAGCCGGTGAGCAGTTCTTC. It is translated as CASRALAGEQFF.

The chain couples TRBV18 to TRBJ2-5, with a possible D match to TRBD2 (6 bases). CDR1 is KGHSH, CDR2 LQKENI, per germline. V lost 0 bases to trimming and J lost 5 bases, with 10 bases between them. This CDR3 spans 14 amino acids. This chain's CDR3 is CASSPPTSRETQYF. CDR3 in DNA: TGTGCCAGCTCACCACCGACTAGTCGGGAGACCCAGTACTTC.

This clone was detected a few times. V gene TRBV5-1 combines with J gene TRBJ1-1, with D hard to call. CDR3 length equals 13 residues. Trimming removed 1 base at V and 0 bases at J, with 4 bases between. Germline V CDR1 and CDR2: SGHRS, YFSETQ. The CDR3 loop reads CASSLIVNTEAFF. The CDR3 coding sequence is TGCGCCAGCAGCTTGATAGTGAACACTGAAGCTTTCTTT.

The rearrangement joins TRBV2 to TRBJ2-2, with D tentatively TRBD1 or TRBD2 (5 bases each). The CDR3 is 18 amino acids. Trimming removed 3 bases from V and 6 bases from J, with 23 bases in between. The germline gives CDR1 SNHLY, CDR2 FYNNEI. The CDR3 DNA is TGTGCCAGCAGTGATCCTAGCAAATTTGTCGGGGCCCCCGGGGAGCTGTTTTTT. It translates to CASSDPSKFVGAPGELFF. The whole variable domain, remainder taken from reference TRBV2 and TRBJ2-2, is EPEVTQTPSHQVTQMGQEVILRCVPISNHLYFYWYRQILGQKVEFLVSFYNNEISEKSEIFDDQFSVERPDGSNFTLKIRSTKLEDSAMYFCASSDPSKFVGAPGELFFGEGSRLTVL.

The chain joins TRBV11-2 to TRBJ2-5; possibly TRBD2 for D (5 bases). Between the trimmed V and J ends, which lost 5 bases and 9 bases, there was a span of 10 bases. The CDR3 has 11 amino acids. Germline V gene sequence: CDR1 SGHAT, CDR2 FQNNGV. The CDR3: CASSRLRAQYF. In DNA, the CDR3 is TGTGCCAGCAGCCGGTTGAGGGCCCAGTACTTC.

The chain carries TRBV6-5 and TRBJ1-2; 8 bases line up with TRBD1. Germline CDR1 and CDR2: MNHEY and SVGAGI. This CDR3 is 14 amino acids long. The J segment lost 5 bases and the V segment lost 4 bases, leaving 6 bases of the junction unmatched. The DNA for the CDR3 is TGTGCCAGCAGTTTGGACAGGGCTCATTATGGCTACACCTTC. Translated, it gives CASSLDRAHYGYTF.

The chain combines TRBV2 with TRBJ1-5, with 10 positions matching TRBD1. CDR1 and CDR2 (germline): SNHLY, FYNNEI. V shed 1 base and J 5 bases; nucleotides not matched to a gene: 8. The CDR3 sequence is 17 residues long. The CDR3 is CASSEEPYGQGDQPQHF. Here the CDR3 DNA reads TGTGCCAGCAGTGAAGAGCCCTACGGACAGGGGGATCAGCCCCAGCATTTT.